Sequencing of this TCR beta chain was carried out in a study of T cells in Graves' hyperthyroidism and ophthalmopathy. This clonotype was seen a handful of times. There were TCR beta CDR3 regions amplified from RNA transcripts. Primed by the HTBI set, a first-round RT-PCR was run on the TCR CDR3. TCRdb used MiXCR to reprocess the multiplex PCR reads, holding one entry per CDR3 protein. The profile shows around 720,000 distinct CDR3 sequences, around 40% of them singletons. Trimming took 0 bases from V and 8 from J, leaving 18 bases between them. CDR3 size: 15 residues. CDR1 and CDR2 from the germline V gene are SGHTS and YDEGEE.

The chain combines TRBV5-8 with TRBJ2-7, with a possible D match to TRBD1 (6 bases). Sequenced material: blood. The receptor comes from a woman aged 40 to 50 with Graves' hyperthyroidism. This CDR3 reads CASSLVGPGDNQQYF. The CDR3 coding sequence is TGTGCCAGCAGCTTGGTCGGACCAGGGGACAACCAGCAGTACTTC.